The clone carrying this T cell receptor beta chain was seen only a few times. What it binds is not known. Lactation, pregnancy, uncontrolled infections and other autoimmune diseases were all grounds for excluding patients. The PBMC fraction was derived from under 11 ml of fresh peripheral blood. The sample comes from a study of Graves' ophthalmopathy and Graves' hyperthyroidism. Using RNA transcripts, the TCR beta CDR3 regions were amplified. HTBI-primed first-round RT-PCR preceded second-round multiplex PCR. TCRdb reprocessed the multiplex PCR reads with MiXCR, giving one entry per CDR3 protein. The sample contains approximately 460,000 distinct CDR3 sequences, approximately 15% of which appear only once. Between the trimmed V and J ends, which lost 3 bases and 2 bases, there was a span of 10 bases. The CDR3 spans 14 residues. Study results and limitations: Sensitivity of approximately 70% and specificity of 72% to 80% were achieved by the model that predicted ophthalmopathy progression.

The chain employs TRBV12-3 or TRBV12-4 and TRBJ1-2, with D unclear. The TCR comes from a woman in her twenties or thirties with Graves' ophthalmopathy. What was sequenced was blood. CDR3 amino acids: CASSFFQPNYGYTF. The CDR3 DNA reads as TGTGCCAGCAGTTTTTTCCAGCCCAACTATGGCTACACCTTC.